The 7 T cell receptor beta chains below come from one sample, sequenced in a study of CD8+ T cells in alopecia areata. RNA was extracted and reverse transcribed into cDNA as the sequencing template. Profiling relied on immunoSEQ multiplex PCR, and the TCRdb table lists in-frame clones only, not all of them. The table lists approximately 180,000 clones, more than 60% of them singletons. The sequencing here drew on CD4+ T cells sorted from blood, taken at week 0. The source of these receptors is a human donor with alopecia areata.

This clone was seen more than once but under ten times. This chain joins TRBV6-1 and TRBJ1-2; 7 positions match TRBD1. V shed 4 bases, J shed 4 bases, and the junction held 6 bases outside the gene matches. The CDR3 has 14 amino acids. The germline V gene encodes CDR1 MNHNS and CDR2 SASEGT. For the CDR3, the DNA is TGTGCCAGCAGTGCAGGGGGTTTTGGCTATGGCTACACCTTC. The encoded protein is CASSAGGFGYGYTF.

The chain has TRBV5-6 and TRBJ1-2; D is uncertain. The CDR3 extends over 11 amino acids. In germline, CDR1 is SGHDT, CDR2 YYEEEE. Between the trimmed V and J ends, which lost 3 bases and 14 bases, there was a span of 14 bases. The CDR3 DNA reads TGTGCCAGCAGCTCCTACTCTGGGCGGACCTTC. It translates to CASSSYSGRTF.

The CDR3 protein is CASSEGRGNQPQHF. In nucleotides, the CDR3 is TGTGCCAGCAGTGAGGGCAGGGGGAATCAGCCCCAGCATTTT. The J gene is TRBJ1-5, the V gene TRBV2, with 7 positions matching TRBD1. The CDR3 runs 14 residues. Germline CDR1 and CDR2: SNHLY and FYNNEI. The ends lost 3 bases at V and 4 bases at J; junction bases unmatched: 3. Drawing the rest from reference TRBV2 and TRBJ1-5, the complete variable domain is EPEVTQTPSHQVTQMGQEVILRCVPISNHLYFYWYRQILGQKVEFLVSFYNNEISEKSEIFDDQFSVERPDGSNFTLKIRSTKLEDSAMYFCASSEGRGNQPQHFGDGTRLSIL.

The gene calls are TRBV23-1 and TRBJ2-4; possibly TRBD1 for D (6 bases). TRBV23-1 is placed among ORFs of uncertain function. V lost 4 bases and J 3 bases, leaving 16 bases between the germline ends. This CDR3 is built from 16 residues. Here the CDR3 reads CASSLGSGADKNIQYF. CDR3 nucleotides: TGCGCCAGCAGTCTAGGGTCAGGGGCGGACAAAAACATTCAGTACTTC.

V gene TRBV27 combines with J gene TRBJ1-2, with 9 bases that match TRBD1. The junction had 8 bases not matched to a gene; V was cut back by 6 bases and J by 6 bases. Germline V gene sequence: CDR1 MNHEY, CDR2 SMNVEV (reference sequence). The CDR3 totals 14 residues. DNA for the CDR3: TGTGCCAGCAGGCCCTCCGACAGGGGGAATGGCTACACCTTC. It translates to CASRPSDRGNGYTF.

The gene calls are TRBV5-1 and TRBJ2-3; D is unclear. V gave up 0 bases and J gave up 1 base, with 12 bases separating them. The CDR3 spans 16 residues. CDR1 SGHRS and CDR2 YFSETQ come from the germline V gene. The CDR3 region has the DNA TGCGCCAGCAGCTTGGTGGCACGCCGCCGCACAGATACGCAGTATTTT. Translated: CASSLVARRRTDTQYF.

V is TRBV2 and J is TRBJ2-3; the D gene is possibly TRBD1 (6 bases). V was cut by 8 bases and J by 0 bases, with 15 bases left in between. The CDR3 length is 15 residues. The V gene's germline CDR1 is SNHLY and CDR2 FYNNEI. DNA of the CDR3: TGTGCCAGCGACAGGTCCACCCCTAGCACAGATACGCAGTATTTT. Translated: CASDRSTPSTDTQYF.